Following are 11 T cell receptor beta chains from one sample sequenced in a study of T cells after yellow fever vaccination. TCRdb ran MiXCR on the 5' RACE reads and lists one entry per CDR3 protein. This table has about 53,000 distinct CDR3 sequences, 7.1% appearing once. Sequencing was performed on CD8+ T cells sorted from PBMCs, taken on the day of the first yellow fever vaccination. Receptors originate from a man aged 18 to 29 who received the YFV17D yellow fever vaccine.

This clonotype was seen ten or more times. The gene calls are TRBV4-2 and TRBJ2-5; 7 nucleotides align to TRBD1. After removal of 3 bases from V and 5 bases from J, the junction contained 15 bases not matched to a gene. The germline V gene encodes CDR1 LGHNA and CDR2 YNFKEQ. The CDR3 totals 17 residues. The CDR3 loop is CASSHGKLRQGGETQYF. The CDR3 DNA reads as TGTGCCAGCAGCCATGGGAAACTCCGACAGGGCGGCGAGACCCAGTACTTC.

This clonotype was seen a handful of times. V and J are TRBV4-2 and TRBJ2-2; D gene ambiguous. CDR3 length: 15 amino acids. The germline gives CDR1 LGHNA, CDR2 YNFKEQ. V was pared by 1 base and J by 3 bases, with 9 bases between. CDR3 sequence: CASSQGLQDTGELFF. The CDR3 region has the DNA TGTGCCAGCAGCCAAGGGTTGCAAGACACCGGGGAGCTGTTTTTT.

This clonotype was observed a handful of times. This chain connects TRBV5-4 to TRBJ2-1; 8 bases line up with TRBD2. The germline gives CDR1 SGHNT, CDR2 YYREEE (reference sequence). This CDR3 has 14 residues. J gave up 4 bases and V 5 bases, and 5 bases lay outside the gene matches. The CDR3 DNA follows: TGTGCCAGCAGTGGAGCGGGGGAGTACAATGAGCAGTTCTTC. This codes for CASSGAGEYNEQFF.

This clonotype was seen a few times. The rearrangement joins TRBV12-3 or TRBV12-4 to TRBJ2-1, with 7 bases identical to TRBD2. Trimming took 0 bases from V and 8 from J; bases not matched to a gene: 4. CDR3 size: 14 residues. The CDR3 is CASSLAPGGDEQFF. The CDR3 bases are TGTGCCAGCAGTTTAGCGCCGGGGGGAGATGAGCAGTTCTTC.

This clonotype was picked up many times. The rearrangement joins TRBV6-2 or TRBV6-3 to TRBJ2-7; D tentatively reads TRBD1 or TRBD2 (5 bases each). Trimming cost V 4 bases and J 5 bases, with 18 bases left between them. The CDR3 runs to 15 residues. Germline V CDR1 and CDR2: MNHEY, SVGEGT. CDR3 protein: CASSSPGAGDHEQYV. The CDR3 region has the DNA TGTGCCAGCAGTTCCCCGGGCGCCGGGGACCACGAGCAGTACGTC.

This clonotype was seen repeatedly, ten times or more. The J gene is TRBJ1-2, the V gene TRBV6-2 or TRBV6-3; TRBD1 matches 7 bases. With V trimmed by 6 bases and J by 8 bases, 9 bases remained unmatched. The CDR3 is 13 amino acids. Germline loops: CDR1 MNHEY, CDR2 SVGEGT. This CDR3 is CASRNNTGEGYTF. DNA for the CDR3: TGTGCCAGCAGGAATAACACAGGGGAAGGCTACACCTTC.

The V call is TRBV27, the J call TRBJ1-3; D is undetermined. This CDR3 has 14 residues. CDR1 is MNHEY, CDR2 SMNVEV, per germline (reference sequence). The V gene lost 4 bases and the J gene lost 4 bases, with 11 bases spanning the gap. The CDR3 bases are TGTGCCAGCAGTTCCCGGGGATCCGGAAACACCATATATTTT. This gives the protein CASSSRGSGNTIYF.

This clonotype was picked up a small number of times. This chain links TRBV7-6 with TRBJ2-3; the D is unclear. This CDR3 region has 13 residues. The V end lost 5 bases, the J end lost 2 bases, and 8 bases lay between the germline ends. Germline CDR1 SGHVS, CDR2 FNYEAQ. The CDR3 nucleotides read TGTGCCAGCAGCCCCACCAACACAGATACGCAGTATTTT. This gives the protein CASSPTNTDTQYF.

V is TRBV6-7 and J is TRBJ1-2, with D hard to call. TRBV6-7 is placed among ORFs of uncertain function. The V end was cut by 9 bases, the J end by 4 bases, with 6 bases between. This CDR3 comprises 10 residues. The DNA for the CDR3 is TGTGCCAGAATGGGCTATGGCTACACCTTC. As protein: CARMGYGYTF.

This clonotype was seen repeatedly, ten times or more. This chain connects TRBV9 to TRBJ1-1; D not certain. The V gene's germline CDR1 is SGDLS and CDR2 YYNGEE. The CDR3 is 14 residues long. Deletions cut 1 base from V and 1 base from J, with 8 bases between. The CDR3 reads CASSVMMGNTEAFF. The CDR3 DNA follows: TGTGCCAGCAGCGTAATGATGGGGAACACTGAAGCTTTCTTT. Based on the CDR3 plus reference TRBV9 and TRBJ1-1, the full variable domain is DSGVTQTPKHLITATGQRVTLRCSPRSGDLSVYWYQQSLDQGLQFLIQYYNGEERAKGNILERFSAQQFPDLHSELNLSSLELGDSALYFCASSVMMGNTEAFFGQGTRLTVV.

This clonotype was recorded a few times. This chain links TRBV5-1 with TRBJ2-3; possibly TRBD1 or TRBD2 for D (5 bases each). The V end was cut by 5 bases, the J end by 0 bases, with 13 bases between. Germline CDR1 reads SGHRS; CDR2 reads YFSETQ. This CDR3 is built from 15 residues. The CDR3 DNA follows: TGCGCCAGCAGTCACCGGGACGCAAGCACAGATACGCAGTATTTT. It translates to CASSHRDASTDTQYF.